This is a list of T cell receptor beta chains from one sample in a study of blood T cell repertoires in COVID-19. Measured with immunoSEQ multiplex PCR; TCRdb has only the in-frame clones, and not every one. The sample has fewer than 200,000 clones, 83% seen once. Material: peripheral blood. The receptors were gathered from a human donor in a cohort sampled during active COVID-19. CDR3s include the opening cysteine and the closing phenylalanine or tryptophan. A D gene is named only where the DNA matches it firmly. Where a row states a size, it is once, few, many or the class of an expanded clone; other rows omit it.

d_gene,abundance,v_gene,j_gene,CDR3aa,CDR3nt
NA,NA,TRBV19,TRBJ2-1,CASRLAASSYNEQFF,TGTGCCAGTAGGTTAGCGGCAAGCTCCTACAATGAGCAGTTCTTC
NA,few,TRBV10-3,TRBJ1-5,CAISESQRGVSNQPQHF,TGTGCCATCAGTGAGTCGCAAAGGGGCGTAAGCAATCAGCCCCAGCATTTT
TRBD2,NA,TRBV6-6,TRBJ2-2,CASRAGGAYTGELFF,TGTGCCAGCAGGGCCGGGGGGGCCTACACCGGGGAGCTGTTTTTT
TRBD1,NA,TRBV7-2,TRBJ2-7,CASSTQGAYEQYF,TGTGCCAGCAGCACACAGGGGGCCTACGAGCAGTACTTC
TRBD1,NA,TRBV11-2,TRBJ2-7,CASSLVTGTVAYEQYF,TGTGCCAGCAGCTTAGTTACTGGGACAGTAGCCTACGAGCAGTACTTC
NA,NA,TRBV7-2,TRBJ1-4,CASSASWQANEKLFF,TGTGCCAGCAGCGCCAGCTGGCAGGCCAATGAAAAACTGTTTTTT
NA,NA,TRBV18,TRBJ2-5,CASSPRVETQYF,TGTGCCAGCTCACCCCGGGTAGAGACCCAGTACTTC
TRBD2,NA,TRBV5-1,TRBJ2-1,CASSLAGPHLPGLAGVSPYNEQFF,TGCGCCAGCAGCTTGGCAGGACCGCACCTTCCGGGACTAGCGGGGGTATCCCCTTACAATGAGCAGTTCTTC
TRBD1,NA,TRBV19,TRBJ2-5,CASSRDRDETQYF,TGTGCCAGTAGCAGGGACAGGGATGAGACCCAGTACTTC
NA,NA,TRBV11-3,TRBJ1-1,CASSLDGQNTEAFF,TGTGCCAGCAGCTTAGATGGCCAGAACACTGAAGCTTTCTTT
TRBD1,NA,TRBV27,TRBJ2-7,CASSPGQGTYEQYF,TGTGCCAGCAGCCCAGGACAGGGGACCTACGAGCAGTACTTC
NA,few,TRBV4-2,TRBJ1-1,CASSPFRGNTEAFF,TGTGCCAGCAGCCCCTTCCGGGGGAACACTGAAGCTTTCTTT
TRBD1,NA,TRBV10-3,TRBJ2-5,CAIRPSGTGGVETQYF,TGTGCCATCAGACCGTCCGGGACAGGGGGGGTAGAGACCCAGTACTTC
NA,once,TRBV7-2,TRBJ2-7,CATKGLLSSYEQYF,TGTGCCACCAAAGGACTGCTCAGCTCCTACGAGCAGTACTTC
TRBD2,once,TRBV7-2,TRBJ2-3,CASSSLAGGTYDTQYF,TGTGCCAGCAGCTCCCTAGCGGGGGGCACCTATGATACGCAGTATTTT
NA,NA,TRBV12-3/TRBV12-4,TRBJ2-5,CASSPPVQETQYF,TGTGCCAGCAGCCCTCCGGTTCAAGAGACCCAGTACTTC
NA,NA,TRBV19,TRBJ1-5,CASSWEISQPQHF,TGTGCCAGTAGTTGGGAGATCAGTCAGCCCCAGCATTTT
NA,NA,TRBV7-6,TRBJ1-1,CASSTGGAGNTEAFF,TGTGCCAGCAGCACCGGGGGGGCCGGGAACACTGAAGCTTTCTTT
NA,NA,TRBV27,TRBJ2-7,CASSANYYEQYF,TGTGCCAGCAGTGCCAACTACTACGAGCAGTACTTC
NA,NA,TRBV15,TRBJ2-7,CATSSSRAYEQYF,TGTGCCACCAGCAGCTCTCGGGCCTACGAGCAGTACTTC
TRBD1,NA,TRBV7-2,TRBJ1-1,CASSVGQGDEAFF,TGTGCCAGCAGCGTAGGACAGGGGGATGAAGCTTTCTTT
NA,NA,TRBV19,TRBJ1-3,CASRWSSWDSSSGNTIYF,TGTGCCAGTAGGTGGTCTTCTTGGGACTCCAGCTCTGGAAACACCATATATTTT
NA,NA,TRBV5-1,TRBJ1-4,CASSPLIATNEKLFF,TGCGCCAGCAGCCCCCTAATTGCAACTAATGAAAAACTGTTTTTT
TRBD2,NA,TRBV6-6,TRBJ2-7,CASSHPEIAGYEQYF,TGTGCCAGCAGTCACCCGGAGATAGCGGGTTACGAGCAGTACTTC
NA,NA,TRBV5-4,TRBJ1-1,CASSLIQGRAEAFF,TGTGCCAGCAGCTTGATCCAGGGTCGGGCTGAAGCTTTCTTT
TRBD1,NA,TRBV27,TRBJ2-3,CASGWDRLGLYF,TGTGCCAGCGGATGGGACAGGCTGGGGTTGTATTTT
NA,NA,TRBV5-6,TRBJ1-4,CASSLSSTGRANEKLFF,TGTGCCAGCAGCTTGTCCTCAACCGGCAGGGCTAATGAAAAACTGTTTTTT
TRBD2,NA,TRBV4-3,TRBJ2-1,CASSRERGGYNEQFF,TGCGCCAGCAGCCGGGAGCGGGGGGGCTACAATGAGCAGTTCTTC
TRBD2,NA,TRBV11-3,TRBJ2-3,CASSSSQRWTSGRFTDTQYF,TGTGCCAGCAGCTCTAGTCAGCGTTGGACTAGCGGGAGGTTCACAGATACGCAGTATTTT
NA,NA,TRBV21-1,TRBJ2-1,CARAGATYNEQFF,TGTGCCAGGGCGGGGGCCACCTACAATGAGCAGTTCTTC
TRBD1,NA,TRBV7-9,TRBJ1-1,CASSSPSRTGAGNTEAFF,TGTGCCAGCAGCTCCCCTTCACGGACAGGGGCGGGGAACACTGAAGCTTTCTTT